This TCR beta chain was profiled in a study of CD8 T cells in Susac syndrome. An input of 0.5 to 1 ug of RNA was subjected to reverse transcription using random hexamers. A multiplex approach, immunoSEQ multiplex PCR, amplified TCR beta CDR3 across 54 Vbeta and 13 Jbeta. MiXCR was run by TCRdb on the immunoSEQ multiplex PCR reads, yielding one entry per CDR3 protein. The sample carries 40,000 to 55,000 distinct CDR3 sequences, 85% to 95% recorded once. There are 15 residues in the CDR3. The V and J ends lost 6 bases and 5 bases respectively, with 19 bases between them. The V gene's germline CDR1 is MDHEN and CDR2 SYDVKM. Those who served as multiple sclerosis controls were treatment-naive patients with stable or active relapsing-remitting disease.

The material sequenced was CD8+ T cells from PBMCs. This sequence originates from a human donor with multiple sclerosis. V is TRBV28 and J is TRBJ1-1; possibly TRBD1 for D (5 bases). The CDR3, as DNA: TGTGCCAGCAGGCATGGATATGCGAGGGGAACTGAAGCTTTCTTT. Translated, it gives CASRHGYARGTEAFF. The entire variable domain, with the rest obtained from reference TRBV28 and TRBJ1-1, is as follows: DVKVTQSSRYLVKRTGEKVFLECVQDMDHENMFWYRQDPGLGLRLIYFSYDVKMKEKGDIPEGYSVSREKKERFSLILESASTNQTSMYLCASRHGYARGTEAFFGQGTRLTVV.